Each of the 30 T cell receptor beta chains below was sequenced from the same sample in a study of vaccination and CD4 T cells after COVID-19 (dated by TCRdb to between 2021 and 2024). Their cognate antigens are unknown. The receptor library was made with PCR. Instrument on record: Illumina iSeq 100. TCR sequencing of DNA from cultured CD4+ T cells used the Oncomine TCR Beta short-read assay at the Johns Hopkins FTIC core. The raw public reads went through TCRdb reprocessing: fastp at Q25, MiXCR clone calling, in-frame beta chains kept. Every entry covers one CDR3 protein and lists the most common genes and DNA from its rows. Here the sample has about 14,000 distinct CDR3 sequences; 53% occur a single time. In total, the top ten clones hold approximately 4% of the sample. In the paper's terms, the treatment or condition label means: roughly ten-day PBMC culture with coronavirus spike peptide pools or control peptides (ViraFEST assay).

The sequences come from CD4+ T cells from blood, cultured in vitro, collected before SARS-CoV-2 vaccination. The receptor set was obtained from a human donor who had recovered from COVID-19.

The V call is TRBV11-2, the J call TRBJ2-5; D is unresolved. The CDR3 extends over 13 amino acids. The V gene's germline CDR1 is SGHAT and CDR2 FQNNGV. V was shortened by 3 bases and J by 3 bases, with 8 bases between the two germline ends. CDR3 sequence (DNA): TGTGCCAGCAGCTTTGGCAGGAAAGAGACCCAGTACTTC. It encodes CASSFGRKETQYF.

The rearrangement joins TRBV27 to TRBJ2-3, with 8 bases lining up with TRBD1. Trimming cost V 0 bases and J 3 bases; bases outside gene matches: 8. Germline V gene lookup returns CDR1 MNHEY and CDR2 SMNVEV (reference sequence). The length of the CDR3 is 17 residues. This chain's CDR3 is CASSLSSRGRMTDTQYF. CDR3 bases: TGTGCCAGCAGTTTATCGAGCAGGGGGCGAATGACAGATACGCAGTATTTT.

This chain joins TRBV19 and TRBJ1-1; 8 nucleotides align to TRBD1. J gave up 0 bases and V 5 bases, and 11 bases lay outside the gene matches. The germline V gene encodes CDR1 LNHDA and CDR2 SQIVND (reference sequence). The CDR3 spans 17 residues. Here the CDR3 reads CASSLGQGSRMNTEAFF. CDR3 DNA: TGTGCCAGTAGTCTAGGACAGGGATCAAGAATGAACACTGAAGCTTTCTTT.

This clonotype was seen a handful of times. Written as DNA, the CDR3 is TGTGCCAGCAGCCATTTTACTGAAGCTTTCTTT. This sequence encodes CASSHFTEAFF. This chain connects TRBV7-8 to TRBJ1-1; no clear D gene. CDR3 length: 11 residues. Per the germline V gene, CDR1 is SGHVS and CDR2 is FQNEAQ. Deletions cut 5 bases from V and 5 bases from J, with 6 bases between.

This clonotype occurred a few times. This chain connects TRBV20-1 to TRBJ1-2, with D perhaps matching TRBD1 (6 bases). V was clipped by 6 bases and J by 8 bases, with 19 bases between them. This CDR3 comprises 13 residues. The germline gives CDR1 DFQATT, CDR2 SNEGSKA (reference sequence). CDR3 sequence: CSAISRGAGGYTF. In nucleotides, the CDR3 is TGCAGTGCCATCAGCCGGGGGGCCGGAGGCTACACCTTC.

This clonotype is judged large. The rearrangement joins TRBV30 to TRBJ1-5; TRBD1 matches at 7 bases. The V gene's germline CDR1 is GTSNPN and CDR2 SVGIG (reference sequence). The CDR3 loop spans 13 amino acids. The V and J ends lost 2 bases and 7 bases, in that order; junction bases with no gene match: 5. CDR3 nucleotide sequence: TGTGCCTGGAGTCCAGGGGGTAGACAGCCCCAGCATTTT. The encoded protein is CAWSPGGRQPQHF.

This chain uses TRBV2 with TRBJ2-3; D is unresolved. Germline lookup yields CDR1 SNHLY and CDR2 FYNNEI. V dropped 7 bases and J dropped 2 bases, with 7 bases sitting between them. This CDR3 is built from 12 residues. The CDR3 region is CASKTNTDTQYF. The CDR3 nucleotides are TGTGCCAGCAAAACGAACACAGATACGCAGTATTTT.

This clonotype was seen once. The chain recombines TRBV28 with TRBJ2-7; D may be TRBD2 (5 bases). The CDR3 runs 13 residues. Between the trimmed V and J ends, which lost 6 bases and 2 bases, there was a span of 11 bases. In germline, CDR1 is MDHEN, CDR2 SYDVKM. This CDR3 is CASRTGGAYEQYF. Here the CDR3 DNA reads TGTGCCAGCAGGACTGGAGGAGCCTACGAGCAGTACTTC.

V gene TRBV27 combines with J gene TRBJ1-4; D remains ambiguous. V lost 3 bases and J lost 8, with 19 bases in between. From germline, CDR1 is MNHEY and CDR2 SMNVEV (reference sequence). The CDR3 has 16 amino acids. The CDR3 nucleotides are TGTGCCAGCAGTTTCACAAGTCGGGGAAGAGGAGAAAAACTGTTTTTT. Residues: CASSFTSRGRGEKLFF. The whole variable domain, filled in from reference TRBV27 and TRBJ1-4, reads EAQVTQNPRYLITVTGKKLTVTCSQNMNHEYMSWYRQDPGLGLRQIYYSMNVEVTDKGDVPEGYKVSRKEKRNFPLILESPSPNQTSLYFCASSFTSRGRGEKLFFGSGTQLSVL.

This clonotype was detected only a few times. The chain couples TRBV6-5 to TRBJ2-5, with a tentative D call TRBD1 (5 bases). The CDR3 extends over 13 amino acids. The germline V gene encodes CDR1 MNHEY and CDR2 SVGAGI. The V end was cut by 2 bases, the J end by 2 bases, with 6 bases between. DNA of the CDR3: TGTGCCAGCAGTTACAGGGGACAAGAGACCCAGTACTTC. This encodes CASSYRGQETQYF.

This clonotype was detected a few times. The V gene is TRBV7-8, the J gene TRBJ1-5; possibly TRBD1 for D (5 bases). Trimming took 5 bases from V and 7 from J, leaving 15 bases between them. CDR1 SGHVS and CDR2 FQNEAQ come from the germline V gene. The CDR3 sequence is 14 residues long. The CDR3 region has the DNA TGTGCCAGCAGCGCGAGGGGTGGGGGGCAGCCCCAGCATTTT. Translated: CASSARGGGQPQHF.

The rearrangement uses TRBV28 and TRBJ2-7; D remains ambiguous. V was clipped by 4 bases and J by 6 bases, with 10 bases between them. The CDR3 runs to 12 residues. The germline CDR1 and CDR2 sequences are MDHEN and SYDVKM. CDR3 amino acids: CASSSSVREQYF. The CDR3 region has the DNA TGTGCCAGCAGTTCTTCAGTGCGCGAGCAGTACTTC.

This clonotype turned up a few times. The chain joins TRBV30 to TRBJ1-2; 7 bases are a match to TRBD1. The V gene end was trimmed by 2 bases and the J gene end by 6 bases; junction bases not matched to a gene: 6. The CDR3 is 13 residues long. Per the germline V gene, CDR1 is GTSNPN and CDR2 is SVGIG (reference sequence). CDR3 DNA sequence: TGTGCCTGGAGTCGAAATACAGGGGATGGCTACACCTTC. This encodes CAWSRNTGDGYTF.

V gene TRBV5-6 combines with J gene TRBJ1-6, with 7 positions matching TRBD1. Germline CDR1 is SGHDT and CDR2 is YYEEEE. After removal of 2 bases from V and 11 bases from J, the junction contained 10 bases not matched to a gene. This CDR3 has 15 amino acids. DNA for the CDR3: TGTGCCAGCAGCTTAGAGGGGGCTCTGTCGACACCCCTCCACTTT. Translating gives CASSLEGALSTPLHF.

The chain joins TRBV6-1 to TRBJ2-2, with TRBD2 as a possible D gene (6 bases). There are 14 residues in the CDR3. Trimming left V 6 bases short and J 5 bases short, with 13 bases between. CDR1 and CDR2 (germline): MNHNS, SASEGT. As DNA, the CDR3 is TGTGCCAGCAGAGAGGTCCGGGAGACCGGGGAGCTGTTTTTT. Its translation: CASREVRETGELFF.

The rearrangement links TRBV28 to TRBJ2-7, with TRBD1 matching 8 bases. Germline V CDR1 and CDR2: MDHEN, SYDVKM. The CDR3 spans 17 residues. Losses at the gene ends were 4 bases for V and 0 bases for J; bases not matched to a gene: 11. The CDR3 DNA reads as TGTGCCAGCAGTTCCCAGGACAGGGCAACTCACTCCTACGAGCAGTACTTC. This translates into CASSSQDRATHSYEQYF.

This clonotype came up a few times. The V and J genes are TRBV10-3 and TRBJ2-1, with D perhaps being TRBD1 or TRBD2 (5 bases each). The germline V gene encodes CDR1 ENHRY and CDR2 SYGVKD. Trimming left V 7 bases short and J 6 bases short, with 13 bases between. The CDR3 runs to 13 residues. The CDR3 loop reads CAITRDPRNEQFF. Written as DNA, the CDR3 is TGTGCCATCACCCGGGACCCCCGCAATGAGCAGTTCTTC.

This clonotype was seen more than once but under ten times. The rearrangement joins TRBV5-1 to TRBJ2-5; maybe TRBD2 (6 bases). The CDR3 covers 14 residues. V lost 0 bases to trimming and J lost 3 bases, with 9 bases between them. Per the germline V gene, CDR1 is SGHRS and CDR2 is YFSETQ. CDR3 nucleotides: TGCGCCAGCAGCTTGGGTCCGGGGGAAGAGACCCAGTACTTC. Translation: CASSLGPGEETQYF.

This clonotype was recorded once. The junction departs from germline at one end; a sequencing error may be responsible. This chain joins TRBV7-3 and TRBJ2-5, with D perhaps matching TRBD2 (6 bases). Germline CDR1 reads SGHTA; CDR2 reads FQGTGA. CDR3 length equals 13 residues. CDR3 bases: TGTGTCAGCAGCATGAGCGGGCAAGAGACCCAGTACTTC. The encoded protein is CVSSMSGQETQYF.

The rearrangement links TRBV6-1 to TRBJ1-1; no clear D. CDR1 is MNHNS, CDR2 SASEGT, per germline. V shed 3 bases and J shed 2 bases, with 13 bases lying between them. The CDR3 contains 15 residues. The CDR3 protein is CASSDHFQANTEAFF. The CDR3 nucleotides are TGTGCCAGCAGTGATCATTTCCAGGCCAACACTGAAGCTTTCTTT.

This chain uses TRBV20-1 with TRBJ1-2, with a tentative D call TRBD1 (6 bases). The CDR3 contains 15 residues. V lost 1 base to trimming and J lost 5 bases, with 17 bases between them. Germline CDR1 DFQATT, CDR2 SNEGSKA (reference sequence). The CDR3 here is CSARAPGGPGYGYTF. DNA for the CDR3: TGCAGTGCTAGAGCGCCGGGGGGCCCAGGGTATGGCTACACCTTC.

This chain links TRBV7-6 with TRBJ2-2; the match to TRBD2 covers 8 bases. Germline CDR1 is SGHVS and CDR2 is FNYEAQ. There are 17 residues in the CDR3. V gave up 1 base and J gave up 4 bases; unmatched junction bases: 8. Here the CDR3 DNA reads TGTGCCAGCAGCTTAGTCCCGGGAGGGGTTTTCACCGGGGAGCTGTTTTTT. Translation gives CASSLVPGGVFTGELFF. Using reference TRBV7-6 and TRBJ2-2 for the parts outside the CDR3, the full variable domain is GAGVSQSPRYKVTKRGQDVALRCDPISGHVSLYWYRQALGQGPEFLTYFNYEAQQDKSGLPNDRFSAERPEGSISTLTIQRTEQRDSAMYRCASSLVPGGVFTGELFFGEGSRLTVL.

This clonotype was recorded a few times. V and J are TRBV27 and TRBJ2-7, with D possibly called TRBD1 or TRBD2 (5 bases each). This CDR3 region has 14 residues. From germline, CDR1 is MNHEY and CDR2 SMNVEV (reference sequence). Trimming pared 10 bases from V and 6 bases from J, leaving 22 bases between. The CDR3 DNA is TGTGCCACCTCCAATTGGGGACCCCCGAGCGAGCAGTACTTC. Residues: CATSNWGPPSEQYF.

This clonotype was seen a few times. The rearrangement links TRBV6-2 or TRBV6-3 to TRBJ1-1; D not certain. CDR3 length: 13 amino acids. Trimming removed 5 bases from V and 6 bases from J, with 13 bases in between. CDR1 MNHEY and CDR2 SVGEGT come from the germline V gene. The CDR3 DNA reads as TGTGCCAGCAGTCCTACAAGTCGGTCTGAAGCTTTCTTT. Encoded protein: CASSPTSRSEAFF.

V usage is TRBV7-8 and J usage is TRBJ2-3; the D is unclear. The V end was cut by 3 bases, the J end by 3 bases, with 7 bases between. Germline V CDR1 and CDR2: SGHVS, FQNEAQ. The CDR3 is made up of 13 amino acids. Here the CDR3 reads CASSLWETDTQYF. DNA of the CDR3: TGTGCCAGCAGCTTGTGGGAAACAGATACGCAGTATTTT.

This clonotype turned up a few times. The chain carries TRBV27 and TRBJ1-1; no definite D call. The CDR3 sequence is 13 residues long. Trimming cost V 0 bases and J 8 bases, with 10 bases left between them. Germline loops: CDR1 MNHEY, CDR2 SMNVEV (reference sequence). The CDR3 DNA reads as TGTGCCAGCAGTTTATCGGAATTGGGAGAAGCTTTCTTT. Protein: CASSLSELGEAFF.

This clonotype showed up just once. The chain has TRBV7-6 and TRBJ2-3, with 8 bases that match TRBD2. CDR3 size: 17 residues. Looked up from germline, CDR1 is SGHVS and CDR2 is FNYEAQ. The V gene end was trimmed by 4 bases and the J gene end by 3 bases; junction bases not matched to a gene: 12. The DNA for the CDR3 is TGTGCCAGCAGCTCCTTTATTACTAGCGGCCCTACAGATACGCAGTATTTT. Protein product: CASSSFITSGPTDTQYF.

Written as DNA, the CDR3 is TGTGCCAGCAGTTGGGGTGACTCCCCCAGAGGAAACACCATATATTTT. Translated: CASSWGDSPRGNTIYF. The gene calls are TRBV6-5 and TRBJ1-3; D not resolved. The CDR3 sequence is 16 residues long. Trimming left V 4 bases short and J 4 bases short, with 17 bases between. Germline values: CDR1 MNHEY, CDR2 SVGAGI.

This clonotype rates as medium-sized (0.01 to 0.1%). This sequence joins TRBV6-2 or TRBV6-3 and TRBJ1-2; 8 positions agree with TRBD1. Germline CDR1 and CDR2: MNHEY and SVGEGT. J gave up 6 bases and V 6 bases, and 6 bases lay outside the gene matches. This CDR3 comprises 13 residues. CDR3 sequence: CASRKTGEDGYTF. CDR3 nucleotides: TGTGCCAGCAGAAAGACAGGGGAGGATGGCTACACCTTC.

This clonotype was counted only a few times. The chain combines TRBV20-1 with TRBJ1-6, with TRBD1 matching 7 bases. V lost 0 bases to trimming and J lost 5 bases; unmatched junction nucleotides: 4. CDR1 and CDR2 from the germline V gene are DFQATT and SNEGSKA (reference sequence). CDR3 length: 15 residues. CDR3 in amino acids: CSAREPGQNNSPLHF. CDR3 nucleotides: TGCAGTGCTAGAGAACCGGGACAGAATAATTCACCCCTCCACTTT.